This TCR beta chain comes out of a study of blood T cell repertoires in COVID-19. Overall study: Samples came from the United States, Italy and Spain, spanning acute and convalescent COVID-19. T cells, B-cell-depleted T cells, or PBMCs provided the cDNA or gDNA that served as material.

Profiling relied on immunoSEQ multiplex PCR, and the TCRdb table lists in-frame clones only, not all of them. The table lists roughly 140,000 clones, roughly 84% of them singletons, with approximately 7.1% in the top ten. CDR3 length equals 13 residues. Trimming took 5 bases from V and 6 from J, leaving 14 bases between them. Germline V gene data show CDR1 as MNHNY and CDR2 as SVGAGI (reference sequence). What was sequenced was peripheral blood. The rearrangement joins TRBV6-6 to TRBJ2-7, with D tentatively TRBD1 (5 bases). The sequence was obtained from a woman aged 45-65 years in a cohort sampled during active or convalescent COVID-19. The CDR3 nucleotides read TGTGCCAGCAGTCCCATGACAGAAAGCGAGCAGTACTTC. As protein: CASSPMTESEQYF.